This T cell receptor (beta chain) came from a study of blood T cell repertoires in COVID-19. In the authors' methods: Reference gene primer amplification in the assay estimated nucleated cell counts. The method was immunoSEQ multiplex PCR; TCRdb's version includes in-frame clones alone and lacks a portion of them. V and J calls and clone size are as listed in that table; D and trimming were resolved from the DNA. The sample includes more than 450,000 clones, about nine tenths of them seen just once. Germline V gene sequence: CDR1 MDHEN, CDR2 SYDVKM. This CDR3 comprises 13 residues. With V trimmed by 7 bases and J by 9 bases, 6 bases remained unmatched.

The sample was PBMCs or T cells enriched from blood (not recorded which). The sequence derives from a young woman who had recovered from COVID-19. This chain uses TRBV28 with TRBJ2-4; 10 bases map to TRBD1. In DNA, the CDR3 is TGTGCCAGCACGACAGGGGGCAGTGGCATTCAGTACTTC. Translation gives CASTTGGSGIQYF.